This TCR beta chain was recorded in a study of Ad26.COV2.S vaccination and SARS-CoV-2 variants. At the level of the study: Into the muscle, Ad26.COV2.S was dosed once or twice, 56 days apart. Study findings and constraints: Breadth, reportedly substantial, characterized the spike-specific CD8+ and CD4+ T cell responses after vaccination.

Treatment reported: some 20 received Ad26.COV2.S at low or high dose, single or two shots; roughly five received placebo; per-sample allocation not given. Specimens were obtained on day 63 following the first vaccine or placebo injection. V gave up 4 bases and J gave up 9 bases; unmatched junction bases: 8. Germline V gene lookup returns CDR1 SGHNT and CDR2 YYREEE (reference sequence). The CDR3 is 14 amino acids. The method was immunoSEQ multiplex PCR; TCRdb's version includes in-frame clones alone and lacks a portion of them. In the table there are about 480,000 clones, about 83% of which are singletons. About this clone itself: The antigen remains undetermined.

The TCR was taken from a person aged 18-60 years who received the Ad26.COV2.S COVID-19 vaccine or a placebo. V and J are TRBV5-4 and TRBJ2-1; 9 bases fit TRBD2. The source was peripheral blood, collected in a trial of Ad26.COV2.S vaccine versus placebo. The CDR3 DNA follows: TGTGCCAGCAGCCCATACGGGACTAGCAGTGAGCAGTTCTTC. Residues: CASSPYGTSSEQFF.